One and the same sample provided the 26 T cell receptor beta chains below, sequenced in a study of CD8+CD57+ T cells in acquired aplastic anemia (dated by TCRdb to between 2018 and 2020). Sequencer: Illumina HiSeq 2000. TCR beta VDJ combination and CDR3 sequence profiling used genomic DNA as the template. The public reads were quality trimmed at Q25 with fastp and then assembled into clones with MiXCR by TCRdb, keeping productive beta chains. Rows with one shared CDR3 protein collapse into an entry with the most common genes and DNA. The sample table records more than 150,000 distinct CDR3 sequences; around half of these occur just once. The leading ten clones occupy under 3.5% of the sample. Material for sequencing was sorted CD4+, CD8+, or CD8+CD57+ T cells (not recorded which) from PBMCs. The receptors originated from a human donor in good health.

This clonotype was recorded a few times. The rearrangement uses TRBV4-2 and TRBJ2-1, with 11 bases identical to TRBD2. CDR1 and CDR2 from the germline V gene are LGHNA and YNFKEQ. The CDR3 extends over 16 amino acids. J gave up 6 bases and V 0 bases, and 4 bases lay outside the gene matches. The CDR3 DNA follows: TGTGCCAGCAGCCAAGATAAAACTAGCGGGAGCAATGAGCAGTTCTTC. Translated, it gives CASSQDKTSGSNEQFF.

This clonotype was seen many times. CDR3 in DNA: TGTGCCAGCAGCGAGACAGGGGGCACCGGGGAGCTGTTTTTT. This codes for CASSETGGTGELFF. The V and J genes are TRBV6-1 and TRBJ2-2; TRBD1 aligns across 9 bases. The V gene's germline CDR1 is MNHNS and CDR2 SASEGT. The CDR3 totals 14 residues. Losses at the gene ends were 6 bases for V and 4 bases for J; bases not matched to a gene: 3.

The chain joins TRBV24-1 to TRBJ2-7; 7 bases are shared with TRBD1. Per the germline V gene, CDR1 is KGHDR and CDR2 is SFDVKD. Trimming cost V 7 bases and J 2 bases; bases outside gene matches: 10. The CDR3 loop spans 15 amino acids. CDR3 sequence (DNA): TGTGCCACCAGCAGCCGACAGGGTCCCACCTACGAGCAGTACTTC. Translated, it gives CATSSRQGPTYEQYF.

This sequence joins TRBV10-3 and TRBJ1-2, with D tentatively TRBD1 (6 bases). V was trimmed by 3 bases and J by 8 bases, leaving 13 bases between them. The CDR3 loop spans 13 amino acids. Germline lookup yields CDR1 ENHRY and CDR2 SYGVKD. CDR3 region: CAISEGQGQGYTF. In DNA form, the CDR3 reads TGTGCCATCAGTGAAGGGCAGGGGCAAGGCTACACCTTC.

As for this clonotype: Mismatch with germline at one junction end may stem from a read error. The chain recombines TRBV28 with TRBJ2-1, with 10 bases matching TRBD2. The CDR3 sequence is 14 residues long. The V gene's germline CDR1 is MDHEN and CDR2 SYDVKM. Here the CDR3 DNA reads TGTGCCAGCAGTTTACTAGCGGGAGTCAATGAGCAGTTCTTT. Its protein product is CASSLLAGVNEQFF.

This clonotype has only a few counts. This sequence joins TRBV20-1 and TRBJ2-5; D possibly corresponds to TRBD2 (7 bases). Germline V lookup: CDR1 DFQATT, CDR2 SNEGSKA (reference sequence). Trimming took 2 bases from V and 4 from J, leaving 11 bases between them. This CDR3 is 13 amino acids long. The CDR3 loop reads CSARRRGGETQYF. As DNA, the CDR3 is TGCAGTGCTAGACGAAGGGGGGGAGAGACCCAGTACTTC.

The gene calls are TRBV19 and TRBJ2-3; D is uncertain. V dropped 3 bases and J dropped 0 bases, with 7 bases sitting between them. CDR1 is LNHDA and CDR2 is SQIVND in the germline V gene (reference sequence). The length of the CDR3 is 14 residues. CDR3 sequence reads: CASSISLSTDTQYF. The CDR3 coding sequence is TGTGCCAGTAGTATCTCCCTGAGCACAGATACGCAGTATTTT.

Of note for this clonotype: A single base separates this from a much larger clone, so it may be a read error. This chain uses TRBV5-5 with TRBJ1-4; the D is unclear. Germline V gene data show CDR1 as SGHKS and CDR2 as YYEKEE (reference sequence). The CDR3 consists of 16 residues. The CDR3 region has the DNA TGTGCCAGCAGCTTGGCCAGACCTGCAACTAATGAACAACTGTTTTTT. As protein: CASSLARPATNEQLFF.

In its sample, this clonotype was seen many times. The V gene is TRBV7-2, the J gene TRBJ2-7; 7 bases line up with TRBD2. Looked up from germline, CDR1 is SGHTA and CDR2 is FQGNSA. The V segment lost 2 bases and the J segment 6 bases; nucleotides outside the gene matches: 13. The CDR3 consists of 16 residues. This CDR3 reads CASSLSGGSGLSEQYF. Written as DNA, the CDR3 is TGTGCCAGCAGCTTAAGTGGCGGGAGCGGATTGAGCGAGCAGTACTTC.

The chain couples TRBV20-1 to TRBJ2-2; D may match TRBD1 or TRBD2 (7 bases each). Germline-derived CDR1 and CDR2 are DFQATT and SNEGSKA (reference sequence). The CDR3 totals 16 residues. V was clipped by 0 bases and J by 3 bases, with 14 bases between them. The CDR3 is CSARDSGQGDTGELFF. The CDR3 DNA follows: TGCAGTGCTAGAGATAGCGGGCAGGGGGACACCGGGGAGCTGTTTTTT.

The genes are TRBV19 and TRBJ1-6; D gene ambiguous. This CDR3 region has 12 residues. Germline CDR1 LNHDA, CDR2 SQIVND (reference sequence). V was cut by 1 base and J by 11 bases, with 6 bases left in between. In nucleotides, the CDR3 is TGTGCCAGTAGTATAGGATCGACACCCCTCCACTTT. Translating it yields CASSIGSTPLHF.

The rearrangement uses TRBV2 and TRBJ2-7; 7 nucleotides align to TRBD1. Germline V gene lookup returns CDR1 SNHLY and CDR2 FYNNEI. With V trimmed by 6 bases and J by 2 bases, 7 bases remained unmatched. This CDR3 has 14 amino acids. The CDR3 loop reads CASSGRTGPYEQYF. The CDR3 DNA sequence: TGTGCCAGCAGCGGACGGACAGGACCCTACGAGCAGTACTTC.

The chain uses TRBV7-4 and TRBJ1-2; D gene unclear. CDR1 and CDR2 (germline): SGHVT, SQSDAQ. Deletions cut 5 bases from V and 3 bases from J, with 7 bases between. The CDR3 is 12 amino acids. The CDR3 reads CASSPSYYGYTF. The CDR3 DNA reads TGTGCCAGCAGCCCTAGCTACTATGGCTACACCTTC.

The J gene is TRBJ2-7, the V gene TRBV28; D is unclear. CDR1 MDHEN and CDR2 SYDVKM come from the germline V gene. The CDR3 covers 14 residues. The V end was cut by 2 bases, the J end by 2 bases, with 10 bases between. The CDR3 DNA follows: TGTGCCAGCAGTTTACCTAGACCTCCCTACGAGCAGTACTTC. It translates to CASSLPRPPYEQYF.

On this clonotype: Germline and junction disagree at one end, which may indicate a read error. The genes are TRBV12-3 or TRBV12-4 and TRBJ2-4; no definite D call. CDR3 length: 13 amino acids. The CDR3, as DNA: TGTGCCAGCAGACATTTAGCCAACAACATTCAGTACTTC. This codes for CASRHLANNIQYF.

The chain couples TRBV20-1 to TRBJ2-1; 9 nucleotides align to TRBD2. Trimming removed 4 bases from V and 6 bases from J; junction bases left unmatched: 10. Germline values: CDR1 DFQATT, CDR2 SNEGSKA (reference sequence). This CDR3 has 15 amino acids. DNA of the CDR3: TGCAGTGCTACCCCCCCTAGCGGGGACGTCAATGAGCAGTTCTTC. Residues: CSATPPSGDVNEQFF.

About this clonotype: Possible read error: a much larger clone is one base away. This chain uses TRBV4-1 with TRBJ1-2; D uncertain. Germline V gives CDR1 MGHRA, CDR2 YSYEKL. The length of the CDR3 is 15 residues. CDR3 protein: CASSQASVPNYGYTF. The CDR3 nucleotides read TGCGCCAGCAGCCAAGCTTCGGTGCCTAACTATGGTTACACCTTC.

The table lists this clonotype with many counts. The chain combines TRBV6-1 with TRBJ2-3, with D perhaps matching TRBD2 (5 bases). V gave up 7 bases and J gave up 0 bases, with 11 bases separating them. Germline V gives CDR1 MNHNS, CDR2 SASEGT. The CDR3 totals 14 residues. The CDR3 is CASKAGLSTDTQYF. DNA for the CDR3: TGTGCCAGCAAGGCGGGCCTTAGCACAGATACGCAGTATTTT.

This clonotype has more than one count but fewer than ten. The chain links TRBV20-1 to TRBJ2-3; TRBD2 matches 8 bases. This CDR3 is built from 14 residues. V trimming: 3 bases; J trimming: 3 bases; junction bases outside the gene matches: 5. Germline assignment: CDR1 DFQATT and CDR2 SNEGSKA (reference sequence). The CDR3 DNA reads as TGCAGTGCTAGCCACGGGGGGGATACAGATACGCAGTATTTT. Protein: CSASHGGDTDTQYF.

The CDR3, as DNA: TGTGCCAGCAGCTCCGGGACGGGAACCTGGGAGCAGTACTTC. Its translation: CASSSGTGTWEQYF. This chain connects TRBV13 to TRBJ2-7, with D perhaps matching TRBD1 or TRBD2 (5 bases each). Germline lookup yields CDR1 PRHDT and CDR2 FYEKMQ (reference sequence). Between the trimmed V and J ends, which lost 4 bases and 7 bases, there was a span of 17 bases. CDR3 length equals 14 residues.

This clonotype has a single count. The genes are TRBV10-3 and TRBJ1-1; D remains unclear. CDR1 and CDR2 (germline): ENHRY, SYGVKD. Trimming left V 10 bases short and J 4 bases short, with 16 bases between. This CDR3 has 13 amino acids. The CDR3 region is CATHGVQGTEAFF. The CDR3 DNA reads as TGTGCCACTCACGGGGTTCAAGGCACTGAAGCTTTCTTT.

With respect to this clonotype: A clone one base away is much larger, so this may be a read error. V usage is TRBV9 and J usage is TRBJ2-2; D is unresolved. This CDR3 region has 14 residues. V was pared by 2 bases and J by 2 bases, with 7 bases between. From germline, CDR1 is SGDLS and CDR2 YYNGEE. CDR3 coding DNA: TGTGCCAGCAGCGTCCGACGAAACACCGGGGAGCTGTTTTTT. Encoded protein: CASSVRRNTGELFF.

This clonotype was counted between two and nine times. DNA of the CDR3: TGTGCCAGCAGCTTAGTTGACACAGATACGCAGTATTTT. Its protein product is CASSLVDTDTQYF. The chain joins TRBV7-6 to TRBJ2-3; D is uncertain. Trimming shortened V by 1 base and J by 2 bases, and 4 bases separated the two germline ends. Germline V gene data show CDR1 as SGHVS and CDR2 as FNYEAQ. The CDR3 is 13 amino acids.

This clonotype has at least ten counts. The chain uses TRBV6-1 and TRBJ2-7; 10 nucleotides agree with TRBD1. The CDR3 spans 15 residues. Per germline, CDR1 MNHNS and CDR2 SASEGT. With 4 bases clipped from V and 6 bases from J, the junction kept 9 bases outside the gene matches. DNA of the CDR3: TGTGCCAGCAGTGGACGCGGGACAGGGGAACTCGAGCAGTACTTC. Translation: CASSGRGTGELEQYF.

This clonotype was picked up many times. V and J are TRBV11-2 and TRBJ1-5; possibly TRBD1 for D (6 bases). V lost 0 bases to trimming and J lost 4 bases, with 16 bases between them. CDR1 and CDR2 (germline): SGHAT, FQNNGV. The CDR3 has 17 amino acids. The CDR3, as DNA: TGTGCCAGCAGCTTAGATGGGGGCTCTTGGGCAAATCAGCCCCAGCATTTT. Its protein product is CASSLDGGSWANQPQHF.

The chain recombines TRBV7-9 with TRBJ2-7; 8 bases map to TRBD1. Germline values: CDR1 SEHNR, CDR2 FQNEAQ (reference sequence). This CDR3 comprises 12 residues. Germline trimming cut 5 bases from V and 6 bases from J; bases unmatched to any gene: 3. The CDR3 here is CASSQGATEQYF. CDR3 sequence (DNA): TGTGCCAGCAGCCAGGGGGCAACCGAGCAGTACTTC.